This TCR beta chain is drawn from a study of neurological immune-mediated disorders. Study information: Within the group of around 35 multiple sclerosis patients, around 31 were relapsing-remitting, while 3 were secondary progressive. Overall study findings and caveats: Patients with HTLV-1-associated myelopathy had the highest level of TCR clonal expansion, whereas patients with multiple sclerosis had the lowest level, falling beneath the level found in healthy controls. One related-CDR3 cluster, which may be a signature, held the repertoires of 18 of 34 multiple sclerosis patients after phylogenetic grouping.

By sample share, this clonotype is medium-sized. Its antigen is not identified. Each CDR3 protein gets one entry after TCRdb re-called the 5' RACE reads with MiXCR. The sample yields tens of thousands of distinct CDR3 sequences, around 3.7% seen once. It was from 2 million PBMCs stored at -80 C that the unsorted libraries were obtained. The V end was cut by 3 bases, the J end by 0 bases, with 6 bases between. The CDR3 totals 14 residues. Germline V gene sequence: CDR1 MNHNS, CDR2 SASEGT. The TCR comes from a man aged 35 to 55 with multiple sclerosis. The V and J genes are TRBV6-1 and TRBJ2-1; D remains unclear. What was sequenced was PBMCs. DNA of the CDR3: TGTGCCAGCAGTGATGTCGCCTCCTACAATGAGCAGTTCTTC. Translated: CASSDVASYNEQFF.